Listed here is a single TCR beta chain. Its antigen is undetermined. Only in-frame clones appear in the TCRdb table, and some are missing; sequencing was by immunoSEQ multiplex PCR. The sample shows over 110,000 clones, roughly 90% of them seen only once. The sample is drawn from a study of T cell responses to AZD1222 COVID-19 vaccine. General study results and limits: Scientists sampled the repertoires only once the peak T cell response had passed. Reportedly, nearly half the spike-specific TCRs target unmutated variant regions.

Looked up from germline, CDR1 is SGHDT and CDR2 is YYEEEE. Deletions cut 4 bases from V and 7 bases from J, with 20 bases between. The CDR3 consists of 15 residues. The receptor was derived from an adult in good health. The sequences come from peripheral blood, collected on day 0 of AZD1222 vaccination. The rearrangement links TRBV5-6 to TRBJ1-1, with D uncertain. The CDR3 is CASSNPGRAWGEAFF. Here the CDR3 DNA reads TGTGCCAGCAGCAACCCTGGGCGGGCCTGGGGTGAAGCTTTCTTT.